This T cell receptor (beta chain) was found in a study of T cells in localized non-small cell lung cancer. The study's findings and limits: Within adjacent lung there appeared a median approximately 58 of the top 100 tumor clones. The study found T cell clonality highest in uninvolved adjacent lung, above tumor. With higher T cell density in blood came longer overall survival. Sequence data derive from only one tumor region, so heterogeneity remains possible.

Trimming took 3 bases from V and 8 from J; bases not matched to a gene: 9. The CDR3 is 16 amino acids. The germline V gene encodes CDR1 LNHNV and CDR2 YYDKDF (reference sequence). Libraries were prepared by immunoSEQ multiplex PCR; TCRdb keeps only in-frame clonotypes and omits some of them. The sample records about 950 clones, 25% to 35% being singletons. This clone appeared a few times. Its specificity is unknown. The receptor's source is a woman aged 18 to 55 with stage III lung adenocarcinoma. This specimen consisted of lung tumor tissue, obtained before any cancer treatment. The rearrangement uses TRBV15 and TRBJ1-6; 8 bases match TRBD1. As DNA, the CDR3 is TGTGCCACCAGCAGCCCCCCGGGACAGGTAGATTCACCCCTCCACTTT. As protein: CATSSPPGQVDSPLHF.